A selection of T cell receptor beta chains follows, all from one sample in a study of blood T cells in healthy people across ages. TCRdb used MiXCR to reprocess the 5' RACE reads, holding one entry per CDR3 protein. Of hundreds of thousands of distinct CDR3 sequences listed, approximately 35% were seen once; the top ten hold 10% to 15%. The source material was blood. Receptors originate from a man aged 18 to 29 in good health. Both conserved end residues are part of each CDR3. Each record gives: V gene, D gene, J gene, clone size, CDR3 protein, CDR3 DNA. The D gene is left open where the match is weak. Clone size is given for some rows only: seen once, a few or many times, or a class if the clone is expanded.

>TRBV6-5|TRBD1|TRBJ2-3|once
CASSSRQGAGTDTQYF
TGTGCCAGCAGTTCCAGACAGGGGGCCGGCACAGATACGCAGTATTTT
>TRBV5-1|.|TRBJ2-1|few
CASSLAGWGTTYNEQFF
TGCGCCAGCAGCTTGGCCGGGTGGGGGACAACCTACAATGAGCAGTTCTTC
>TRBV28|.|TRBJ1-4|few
CASSSGGEKLFF
TGTGCCAGCAGCTCGGGAGGTGAAAAACTGTTTTTT
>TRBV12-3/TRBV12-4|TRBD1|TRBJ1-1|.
CASAPDREEEAFF
TGTGCCAGCGCGCCGGACAGGGAAGAAGAGGCTTTCTTT
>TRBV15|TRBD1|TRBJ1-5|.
CATSSTGQGGFQPQHF
TGTGCCACCAGCAGTACGGGACAGGGTGGTTTTCAGCCCCAGCATTTT
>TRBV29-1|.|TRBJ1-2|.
CSAGYPQGGDGYTF
TGCAGCGCCGGATACCCGCAGGGAGGGGATGGCTACACCTTC
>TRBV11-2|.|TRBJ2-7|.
CASSLSAPRSYEQYF
TGTGCCAGCAGCTTATCTGCCCCGAGGAGTTACGAGCAGTACTTC
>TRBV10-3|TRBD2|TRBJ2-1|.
CAIRGASGGNNEQFF
TGTGCCATCAGGGGGGCTAGCGGGGGGAACAATGAGCAGTTCTTC
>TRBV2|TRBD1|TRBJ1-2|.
CASRVSDRGRRYGCTF
TGTGCCAGCAGAGTATCGGACAGGGGAAGACGCTATGGCTGCACCTTC
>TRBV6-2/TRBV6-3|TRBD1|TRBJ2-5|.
CASSSGTGVTGETQYF
TGTGCCAGCAGTTCCGGGACAGGGGTTACTGGGGAGACCCAGTACTTC
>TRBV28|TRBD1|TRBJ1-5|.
CASNTGTGVQPQHF
TGTGCCAGTAACACCGGGACAGGGGTTCAGCCCCAGCATTTT
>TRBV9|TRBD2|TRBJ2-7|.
CASSVSGTSGGRSYNEQYF
TGTGCCAGCAGCGTATCCGGGACTAGCGGGGGGCGCTCCTACAATGAGCAGTACTTC
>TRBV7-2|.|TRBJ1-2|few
CASSLFRGYTF
TGTGCCAGCTCCCTCTTTCGAGGCTACACCTTC
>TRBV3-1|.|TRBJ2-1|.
CASSKTDEQFF
TGTGCCAGCAGCAAAACTGATGAGCAGTTCTTC
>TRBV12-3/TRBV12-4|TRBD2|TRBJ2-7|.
CASSIGTSGNEQYF
TGTGCCAGCAGCATTGGGACTAGCGGGAATGAGCAGTACTTC
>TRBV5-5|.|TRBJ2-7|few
CASSLAGSGSYNEQYF
TGTGCCAGCAGCTTGGCCGGCAGCGGCTCCTACAATGAGCAGTACTTC
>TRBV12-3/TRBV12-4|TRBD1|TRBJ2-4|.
CAIFLGGQGQAKNIQYF
TGTGCCATCTTCTTGGGGGGACAGGGGCAAGCCAAAAACATTCAGTACTTC
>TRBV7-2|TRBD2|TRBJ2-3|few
CASSAAGTSGRWYF
TGTGCCAGCAGCGCAGCCGGGACTAGCGGGAGATGGTATTTT
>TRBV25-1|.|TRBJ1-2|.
CASSELNPNYGYTF
TGTGCCAGCAGTGAGCTGAACCCTAACTATGGCTACACCTTC
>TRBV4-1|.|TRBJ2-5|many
CASSQGPPETQYF
TGCGCCAGCAGCCAAGGCCCTCCCGAGACCCAGTACTTC
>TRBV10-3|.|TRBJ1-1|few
CAISGGVNTEAFF
TGTGCCATTTCGGGGGGTGTGAACACTGAAGCTTTCTTT
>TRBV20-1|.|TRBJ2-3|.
CSVNRELGDTQYF
TGCAGTGTAAACCGGGAATTGGGAGATACGCAGTATTTT
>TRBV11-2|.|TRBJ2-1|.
CASSYSGGGRLNEQFF
TGTGCCAGCAGCTACTCAGGGGGAGGAAGGCTCAATGAGCAGTTCTTC
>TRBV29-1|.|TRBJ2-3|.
CSVWGRADTQYF
TGCAGCGTGTGGGGCCGGGCAGATACGCAGTATTTT
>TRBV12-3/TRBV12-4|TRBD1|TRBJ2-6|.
CASQGASSSGANVLTF
TGTGCCTCACAGGGGGCCAGTAGCTCTGGGGCCAACGTCCTGACTTTC
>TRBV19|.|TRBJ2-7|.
CASSTSAGNSYEQYF
TGTGCCAGTAGTACTAGCGCAGGGAATTCCTACGAGCAGTACTTC
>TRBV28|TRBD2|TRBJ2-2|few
CASSFSGLANGELFF
TGTGCCAGCAGTTTTTCGGGACTAGCGAACGGGGAGCTGTTTTTT
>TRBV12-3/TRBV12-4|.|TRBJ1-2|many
CASTVWGANGYTF
TGTGCCAGCACCGTCTGGGGGGCGAATGGCTACACCTTC
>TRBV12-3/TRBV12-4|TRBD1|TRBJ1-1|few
CASSRTGEEGTEAFF
TGTGCCAGCAGTCGGACAGGGGAGGAGGGCACTGAAGCTTTCTTT
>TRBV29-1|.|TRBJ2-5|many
CSVSQGSAETQYF
TGCAGCGTATCACAGGGTTCGGCAGAGACCCAGTACTTC
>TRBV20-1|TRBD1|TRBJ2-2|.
CSARVVTGDTGELFF
TGCAGTGCTAGAGTCGTGACAGGGGACACCGGGGAGCTGTTTTTT
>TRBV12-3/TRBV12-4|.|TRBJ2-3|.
CASSLESTDVQYF
TGTGCCAGCAGTTTAGAAAGCACAGATGTGCAGTATTTT
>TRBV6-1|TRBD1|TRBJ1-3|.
CASSARTGALSGNTIYF
TGTGCCAGCAGTGCCCGGACAGGGGCCCTGTCGGGAAACACCATATATTTT
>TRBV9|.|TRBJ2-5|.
CASSVGDPNQETQYF
TGTGCCAGCAGCGTAGGTGATCCGAACCAAGAGACCCAGTACTTC
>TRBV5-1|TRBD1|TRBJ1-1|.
CASSVDRDTEAFF
TGCGCCAGCAGCGTGGACAGGGACACTGAAGCTTTCTTT
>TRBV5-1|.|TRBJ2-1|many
CASSLKVRPIFNEQFF
TGCGCCAGCAGCTTGAAGGTCAGACCGATCTTCAATGAGCAGTTCTTC
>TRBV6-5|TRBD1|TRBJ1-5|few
CASRQGAGLGNQPQHF
TGTGCCAGCAGGCAGGGGGCGGGTTTGGGCAATCAGCCCCAGCATTTT
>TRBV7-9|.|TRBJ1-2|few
CASSSGAAVSGYTF
TGTGCCAGCAGCTCAGGGGCCGCCGTGAGTGGCTACACCTTC
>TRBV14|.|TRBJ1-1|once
CASSQVFKVAEAFF
TGTGCCAGCAGCCAAGTCTTTAAGGTCGCTGAAGCTTTCTTT
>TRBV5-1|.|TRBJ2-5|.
CASSMGGGETQYF
TGCGCCAGCAGCATGGGGGGCGGCGAGACCCAGTACTTC
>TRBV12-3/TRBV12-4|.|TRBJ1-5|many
CASSSGRDNQPQHF
TGTGCCAGCAGTTCAGGGAGGGACAATCAGCCCCAGCATTTT
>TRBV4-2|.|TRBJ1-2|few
CASSQEKGRNRYGYTF
TGTGCCAGCAGCCAAGAAAAAGGAAGGAATCGGTATGGCTACACCTTC
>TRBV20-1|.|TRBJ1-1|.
CSAGTAEAFF
TGCAGTGCTGGGACTGCTGAAGCTTTCTTT
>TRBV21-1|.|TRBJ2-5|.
CASSPGQVGTSDSETQYF
TGTGCCAGCAGCCCCGGACAGGTGGGGACTAGCGACTCGGAGACCCAGTACTTC
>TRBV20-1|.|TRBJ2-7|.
CSASPGLPYEQYF
TGCAGTGCTAGCCCGGGACTCCCCTACGAGCAGTACTTC
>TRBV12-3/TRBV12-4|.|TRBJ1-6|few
CASSLVGGVNSPLHF
TGTGCCAGCAGTTTAGTAGGGGGGGTGAATTCACCCCTCCACTTT
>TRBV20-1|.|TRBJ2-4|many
CSARDLGKINIQYF
TGCAGTGCTAGAGATTTGGGGAAAATAAACATTCAGTACTTC
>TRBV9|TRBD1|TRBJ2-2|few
CASSRTGYGELFF
TGTGCCAGCAGCAGGACAGGGTACGGGGAGCTGTTTTTT
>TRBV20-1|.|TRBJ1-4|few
CSARPAGRINEKLFF
TGCAGTGCTAGACCCGCCGGACGGATAAATGAAAAACTGTTTTTT
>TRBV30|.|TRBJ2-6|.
CACRGLQGSGANVLTF
TGTGCCTGCCGGGGCCTCCAAGGTTCTGGGGCCAACGTCCTGACTTTC
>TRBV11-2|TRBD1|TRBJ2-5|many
CASSDDRGRYQETQYF
TGTGCCAGCAGCGATGACAGGGGGCGATACCAAGAGACCCAGTACTTC
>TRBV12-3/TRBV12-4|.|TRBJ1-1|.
CASSLVGAPTEAFF
TGTGCCAGCAGTTTAGTAGGCGCGCCCACTGAAGCTTTCTTT
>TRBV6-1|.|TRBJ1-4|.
CASSEQWAGSEKLFF
TGTGCCAGCAGTGAACAGTGGGCAGGGAGCGAAAAACTGTTTTTT
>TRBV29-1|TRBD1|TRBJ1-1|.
CSVGQGMNTEVFF
TGCAGCGTTGGACAGGGGATGAACACTGAAGTTTTCTTT
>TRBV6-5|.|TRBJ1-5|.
CASSFSPTAQPQHF
TGTGCCAGCAGTTTCTCCCCGACAGCTCAGCCCCAGCATTTT